This TCR beta chain was identified during a study of blood T cell repertoires in COVID-19. This CDR3 contains 13 residues. Trimming left V 2 bases short and J 7 bases short, with 8 bases between. Repertoires were generated with immunoSEQ multiplex PCR, while TCRdb's copy carries only in-frame clones and drops some. This sample carries 85,000 to 120,000 clones, around 86% of them seen once, and the ten largest clones take under 3%. This clone was counted only a few times. The receptor was derived from a man aged 45 to 65 with active or convalescent COVID-19. The specimen sequenced was peripheral blood. The chain combines TRBV12-3 or TRBV12-4 with TRBJ1-4; no reliable D call. The CDR3 spells CASSLRDTEKLFF. The CDR3, as DNA: TGTGCCAGCAGTTTAAGAGACACTGAAAAACTGTTTTTT.